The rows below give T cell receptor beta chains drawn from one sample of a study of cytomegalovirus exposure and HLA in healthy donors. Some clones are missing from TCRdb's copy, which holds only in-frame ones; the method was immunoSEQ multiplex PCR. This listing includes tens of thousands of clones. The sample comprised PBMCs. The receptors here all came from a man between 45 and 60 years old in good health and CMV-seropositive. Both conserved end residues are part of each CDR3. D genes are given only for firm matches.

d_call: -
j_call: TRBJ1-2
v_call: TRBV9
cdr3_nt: TGTGCCAGCAGCGTACTGGGGGGAAGGTATGGCTACACCTTC
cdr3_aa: CASSVLGGRYGYTF

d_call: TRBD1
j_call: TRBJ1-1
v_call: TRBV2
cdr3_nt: TGTGCCAGCAGTGATAGGACAGGGAGGACTGAAGCTTTCTTT
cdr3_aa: CASSDRTGRTEAFF

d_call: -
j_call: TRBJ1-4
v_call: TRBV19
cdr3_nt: TGTGCCAGCCAGAGGGTGGGACTTGGAGAAAAACTGTTTTTT
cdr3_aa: CASQRVGLGEKLFF

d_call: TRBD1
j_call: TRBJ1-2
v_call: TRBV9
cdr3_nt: TGTGCCAGCAGCGCCGCAGGGGGCTTCTATGGCTACACCTTC
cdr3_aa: CASSAAGGFYGYTF

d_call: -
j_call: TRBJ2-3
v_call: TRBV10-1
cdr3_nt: TGCGCCAGCAGTGAGTTTTCGAGCGGCACAGATACGCAGTATTTT
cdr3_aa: CASSEFSSGTDTQYF

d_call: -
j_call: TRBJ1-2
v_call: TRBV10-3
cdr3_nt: TGTGCCATCAGTGAAGGGGTACGGTCTGGCTACACCTTC
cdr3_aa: CAISEGVRSGYTF

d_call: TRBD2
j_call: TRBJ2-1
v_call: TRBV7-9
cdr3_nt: TGTGCCAGCAGCCCGACTAGCGGGAGGGCCCAGGAGGGTGAGCAGTTCTTC
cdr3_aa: CASSPTSGRAQEGEQFF

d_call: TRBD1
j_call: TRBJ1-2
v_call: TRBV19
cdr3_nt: TGTGCCAGTCTACAGGGGGCTTACTATGGCTACACCTTC
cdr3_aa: CASLQGAYYGYTF

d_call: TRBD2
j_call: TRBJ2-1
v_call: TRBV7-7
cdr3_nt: TGTGCTAGCAGCTTAGAGTTGCCGACTAGCGGTTACAATGAGCAGTTCTTC
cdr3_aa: CASSLELPTSGYNEQFF

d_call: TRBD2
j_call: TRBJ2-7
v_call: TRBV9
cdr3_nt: TGTGCCAGCAGCGTTGATCTAGCGGGAGGGACTCACCCCTACGAGCAGTACTTC
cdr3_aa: CASSVDLAGGTHPYEQYF

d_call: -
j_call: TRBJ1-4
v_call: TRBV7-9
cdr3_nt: TGTGCCAGCAGCCCGGCTGGCAGGGTACATGAAAAACTGTTTTTT
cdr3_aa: CASSPAGRVHEKLFF

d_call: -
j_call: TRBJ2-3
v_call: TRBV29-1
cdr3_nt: TGCAGCGTTGAAGACCCGGGTAGCGCCAGCACAGATACGCAGTATTTT
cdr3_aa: CSVEDPGSASTDTQYF

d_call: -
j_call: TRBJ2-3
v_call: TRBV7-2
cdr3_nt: TGTGCCAGCAGCCCCATGAGCACAGATACGCAGTATTTT
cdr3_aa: CASSPMSTDTQYF

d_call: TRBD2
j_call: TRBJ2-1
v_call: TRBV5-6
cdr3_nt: TGTGCCAGCAGCCCGCTTGGGACTAGCGGGAGCGGCTATAGCAATGAGCAGTTCTTC
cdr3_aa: CASSPLGTSGSGYSNEQFF

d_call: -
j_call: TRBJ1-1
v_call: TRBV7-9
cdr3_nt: TGTGCCAGCAGCTTACCGGGGAACACTGAAGCTTTCTTT
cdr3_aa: CASSLPGNTEAFF

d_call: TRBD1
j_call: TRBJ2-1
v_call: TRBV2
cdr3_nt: TGTGCCAGCAGTGGGGACAGGGGGACCTACAATGAGCAGTTCTTC
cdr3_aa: CASSGDRGTYNEQFF

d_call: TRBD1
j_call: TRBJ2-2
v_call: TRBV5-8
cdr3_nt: TGTGCCAGCAGCGGGGGACAGATCTACACCGGGGAGCTGTTTTTT
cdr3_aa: CASSGGQIYTGELFF

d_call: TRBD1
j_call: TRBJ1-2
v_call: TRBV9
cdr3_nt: TGTGCCAGCAGCGTAGAGGTAGGGGGCCACTATGGCTACACCTTC
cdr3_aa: CASSVEVGGHYGYTF

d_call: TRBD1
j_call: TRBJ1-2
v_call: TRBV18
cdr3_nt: TGTGCCAGCTCACCGCCGGACAGGGGGCCGGGCTACACCTTC
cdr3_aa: CASSPPDRGPGYTF

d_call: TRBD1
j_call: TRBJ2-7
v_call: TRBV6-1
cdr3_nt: TGTGCCAGCAGTGAGACTTACAGGGGCACCTACGAGCAGTACTTC
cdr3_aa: CASSETYRGTYEQYF

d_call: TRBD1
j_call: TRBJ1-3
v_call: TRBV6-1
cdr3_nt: TGTGCCAGCAGGGAGTCGGACAGGGCTGGAAACACCATATATTTT
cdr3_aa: CASRESDRAGNTIYF

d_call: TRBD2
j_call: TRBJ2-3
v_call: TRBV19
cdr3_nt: TGTGCCAGTAGTAGGGGGCTTATCGGCGGGAGGGAGAGCACAGATACGCAGTATTTT
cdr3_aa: CASSRGLIGGRESTDTQYF

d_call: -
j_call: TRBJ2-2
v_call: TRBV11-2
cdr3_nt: TGTGCCAGCAGCTCAGCCCCTGGATGGGGACTGGACGGGGAGCTGTTTTTT
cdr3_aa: CASSSAPGWGLDGELFF

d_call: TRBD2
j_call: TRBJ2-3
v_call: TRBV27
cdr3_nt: TGTGCCAGCAGCTCGGGACTAGGGGGGAATACGCAGTATTTT
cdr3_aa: CASSSGLGGNTQYF

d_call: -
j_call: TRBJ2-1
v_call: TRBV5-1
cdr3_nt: TGCGCCAGCCGACAGGACCGAGACGAGCAGTTCTTC
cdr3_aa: CASRQDRDEQFF

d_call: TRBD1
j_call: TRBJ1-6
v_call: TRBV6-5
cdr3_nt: TGTGCCAGCAGTTGGGGACAGGGCAGTAATTCACCCCTCCACTTT
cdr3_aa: CASSWGQGSNSPLHF

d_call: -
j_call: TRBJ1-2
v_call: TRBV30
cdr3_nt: TGTGCCTGGAGTGTAGCAATAACAGGGAATGGCTACACCTTC
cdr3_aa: CAWSVAITGNGYTF

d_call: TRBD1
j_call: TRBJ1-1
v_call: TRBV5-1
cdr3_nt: TGCGCCAGCAGCTCTGGGACAGGGAACACTGAAGCTTTCTTT
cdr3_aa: CASSSGTGNTEAFF

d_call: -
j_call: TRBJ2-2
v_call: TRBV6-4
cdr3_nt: TGTGCCAGCAGTCCGGGACTCCACACCGGGGAGCTGTTTTTT
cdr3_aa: CASSPGLHTGELFF

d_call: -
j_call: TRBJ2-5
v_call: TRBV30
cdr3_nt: TGTGCCTGTTCCCCCCCAGCGGGCTCTGTGGGGACCCAGTACTTC
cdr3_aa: CACSPPAGSVGTQYF

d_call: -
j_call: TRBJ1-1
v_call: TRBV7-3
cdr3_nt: TGTGCCAGCAGCTTATACGGGAACACTGAAGCTTTCTTT
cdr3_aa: CASSLYGNTEAFF

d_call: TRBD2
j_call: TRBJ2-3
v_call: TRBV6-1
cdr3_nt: TGTGCCAGCTATAGCGGGAGTGGGACAGATACGCAGTATTTT
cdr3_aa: CASYSGSGTDTQYF

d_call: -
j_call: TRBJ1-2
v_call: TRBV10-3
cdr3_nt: TGTGCCATCAGTGGCGCAGGGGCAGGCTATGGCTACACCTTC
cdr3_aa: CAISGAGAGYGYTF

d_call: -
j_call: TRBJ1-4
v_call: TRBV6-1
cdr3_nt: TGTGCCAGCAGTGTAAGCACTAATGAAAAACTGTTTTTT
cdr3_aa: CASSVSTNEKLFF

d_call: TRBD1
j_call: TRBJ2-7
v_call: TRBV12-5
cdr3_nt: TGTGCTAGTGGTTGGACAGGGGCCACATACGAGCAGTACTTC
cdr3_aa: CASGWTGATYEQYF

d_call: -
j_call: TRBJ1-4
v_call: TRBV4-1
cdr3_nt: TGCGCCAGCAGCCAACCGGGACAAGCATATGAAAAACTGTTTTTT
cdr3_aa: CASSQPGQAYEKLFF

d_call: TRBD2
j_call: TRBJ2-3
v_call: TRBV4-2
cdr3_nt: TGTGCCAGCAGCCAAGCGCGGGGGCTCGGAGCGGGAGGGCCGGGATCCCGCTCGGATACGCAGTATTTT
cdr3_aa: CASSQARGLGAGGPGSRSDTQYF

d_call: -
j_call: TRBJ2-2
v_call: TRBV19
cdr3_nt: TGTGCCAGCTCGGGACTCGCGAACACCGGGGAGCTGTTTTTT
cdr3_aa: CASSGLANTGELFF

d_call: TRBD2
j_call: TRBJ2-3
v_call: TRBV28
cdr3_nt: TGTGCCAGCAGTTGGGGAGGGACAGATACGCAGTATTTT
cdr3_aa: CASSWGGTDTQYF

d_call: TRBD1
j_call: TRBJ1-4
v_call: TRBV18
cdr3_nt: TGTGCCAGCTCACCAATTCCCTCGACAGGGGGGGAAAAACTGTTTTTT
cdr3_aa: CASSPIPSTGGEKLFF

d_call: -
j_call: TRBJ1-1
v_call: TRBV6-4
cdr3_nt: TGTGCCAGCAGTGAACGGGACACGGGAGGGGCTTTCTTT
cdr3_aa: CASSERDTGGAFF

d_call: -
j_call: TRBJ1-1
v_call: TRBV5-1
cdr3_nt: TGCGCCAGCAGCTTGTATGCGTACACTGAAGCTTTCTTT
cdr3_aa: CASSLYAYTEAFF

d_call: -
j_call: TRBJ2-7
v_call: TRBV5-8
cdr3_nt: TGTGCCAGCAGCTTGGAGGTAGCGGAGAACTACGAGCAGTACTTC
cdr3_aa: CASSLEVAENYEQYF

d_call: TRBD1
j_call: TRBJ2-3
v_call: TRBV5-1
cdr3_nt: TGCGCCAGCAGCCCTAATGGACAGGACACAGATACGCAGTATTTT
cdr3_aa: CASSPNGQDTDTQYF

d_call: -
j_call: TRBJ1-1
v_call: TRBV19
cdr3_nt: TGTGCCAGTAAAGGGCGGGAGGACACTGAAGCTTTCTTT
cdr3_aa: CASKGREDTEAFF

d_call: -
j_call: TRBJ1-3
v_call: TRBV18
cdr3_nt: TGTGCCAGCTCACCCTACCGTGAATTCGCCTCTGGAAACACCATATATTTT
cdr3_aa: CASSPYREFASGNTIYF

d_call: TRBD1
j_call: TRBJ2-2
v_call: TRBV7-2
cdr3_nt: TGTGCCAGCAGCCGAACCGGGACAGGGGCCGGGGAGCTGTTTTTT
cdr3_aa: CASSRTGTGAGELFF

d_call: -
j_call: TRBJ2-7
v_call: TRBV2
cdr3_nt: TGTGCCAGCCAGCCGGTACAGAGCTACGAGCAGTACTTC
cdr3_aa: CASQPVQSYEQYF

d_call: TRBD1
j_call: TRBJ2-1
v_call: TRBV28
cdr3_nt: TGTGCCAGCAGTTTGCTTCCCGGGACAGGTCAACTTGGGGAGCAGTTCTTC
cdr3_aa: CASSLLPGTGQLGEQFF

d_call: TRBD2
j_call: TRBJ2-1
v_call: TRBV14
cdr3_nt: TGTGCCAGCAGCCAAGGCCAGGGACTAGCGGGGAATGAGCAGTTCTTC
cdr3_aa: CASSQGQGLAGNEQFF

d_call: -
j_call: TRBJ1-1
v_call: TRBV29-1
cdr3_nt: TGCAGCGTGGGGGACACCCGGAACACTGAAGCTTTCTTT
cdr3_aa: CSVGDTRNTEAFF

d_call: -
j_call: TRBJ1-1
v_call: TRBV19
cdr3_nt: TGTGCCAGTAGTATAGGGGGAGGGTGGGAATCTGAAGCTTTCTTT
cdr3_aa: CASSIGGGWESEAFF

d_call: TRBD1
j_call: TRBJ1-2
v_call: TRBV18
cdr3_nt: TGTGCCAGCTCACCGGGGACAGTTAATAACTATGGCTACACCTTC
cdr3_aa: CASSPGTVNNYGYTF

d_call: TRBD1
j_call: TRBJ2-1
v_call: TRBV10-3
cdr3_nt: TGTGCCATCATGGGACAGGGAAAGGATGAGCAGTTCTTC
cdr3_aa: CAIMGQGKDEQFF

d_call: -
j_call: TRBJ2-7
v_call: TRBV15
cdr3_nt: TGTGCCACCAGCAGCCTTTCGAGCGCCTACGAGCAGTACTTC
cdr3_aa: CATSSLSSAYEQYF